This entry is about one T cell receptor (beta chain). The data originate from a study of control samples from healthy donors and cancer patients. The assay was immunoSEQ multiplex PCR, and TCRdb's table has in-frame clones only and misses some. Among approximately 170,000 clones, just under 95% were seen once, and the ten largest hold approximately 4%. Germline CDR1 and CDR2: KGHDR and SFDVKD. This CDR3 comprises 15 residues. V was clipped by 5 bases and J by 7 bases; unmatched bases: 10. This chain uses TRBV24-1 with TRBJ1-5; TRBD1 agrees at 7 bases. The sequence came from a woman aged 55-70 years in good health. Sequenced: blood. CDR3 coding DNA: TGTGCCACCAGTGGACAGGGCCCCCCAAACCAGCCCCAGCATTTT. It yields the protein CATSGQGPPNQPQHF.